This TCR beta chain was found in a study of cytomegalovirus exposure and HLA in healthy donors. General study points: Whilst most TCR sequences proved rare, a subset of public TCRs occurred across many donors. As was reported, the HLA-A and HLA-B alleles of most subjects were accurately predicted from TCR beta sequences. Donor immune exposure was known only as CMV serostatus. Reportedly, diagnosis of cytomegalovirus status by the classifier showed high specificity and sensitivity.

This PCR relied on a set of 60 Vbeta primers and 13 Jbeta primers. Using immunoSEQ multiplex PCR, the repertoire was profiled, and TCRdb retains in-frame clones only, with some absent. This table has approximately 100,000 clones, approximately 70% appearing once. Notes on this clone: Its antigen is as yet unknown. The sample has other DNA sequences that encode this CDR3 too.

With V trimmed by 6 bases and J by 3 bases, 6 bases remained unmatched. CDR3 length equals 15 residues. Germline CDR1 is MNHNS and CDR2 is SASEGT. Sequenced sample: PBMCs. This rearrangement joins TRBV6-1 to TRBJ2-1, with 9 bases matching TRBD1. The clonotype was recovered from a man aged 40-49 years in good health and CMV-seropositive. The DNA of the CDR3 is TGTGCCAGCAGGAAGGACAGGGGTCTCTACAATGAGCAGTTCTTC. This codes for CASRKDRGLYNEQFF.